This T cell receptor delta chain came from a study of gamma-delta T cells after stem cell transplantation. Concerning this clone: The TCRdb protein comes from a much larger clone and disagrees with this DNA's translation at residue 4, likely due to a read error; the protein given here is derived from the DNA.

The CDR3 totals 17 residues. The germline gives CDR1 GEAIGNYY, CDR2 EKD. TCRdb re-called the RT-PCR reads with CATT. Of over a thousand delta-chain clones listed, about 5.5% are singletons. The specimen was gamma-delta T cells. The sequence derives from a human donor. It is not recorded whose cells these are; they may come from a transplant donor. The V gene is TRDV2, the J gene TRDJ1; TRDD3 aligns across 13 bases. CDR3 bases: TGTGCCTGTGCCACCCTACTGGGGGATACGCTCACCGATAAACTCATCTTT. Translated, it gives CACATLLGDTLTDKLIF.